This T cell receptor beta chain was obtained from a study of cytomegalovirus exposure and HLA in healthy donors listed by TCRdb under 2017. Study-level background: According to a later analysis, the approximately 120 validation repertoires were produced on the same platform as the 666 repertoires of the first cohort. To predict cytomegalovirus infection status, the study brought together high-throughput TCR immunosequencing, statistical association of individual TCRs with disease status, and machine learning. The study aimed to test whether cataloging public T cell receptors could reveal signatures of past pathogen exposure. Besides the first cohort of 666 subjects, a separate validation cohort made up of roughly 120 different subjects was used. The full study reports these points: The classifier was reported to diagnose cytomegalovirus status with high specificity and sensitivity in both the original and validation cohorts. Most TCR sequences were seen in very few donors, while some public TCRs were found in many individuals. A later analysis found that TCRs clustered in the first cohort also tended to co-occur in the roughly 120 validation repertoires, with approximately 93% of cluster scores above 0. All 120 or so repertoires were used to score co-occurrence in the validation cohort in a later analysis, because that analysis had no HLA typing for the cohort. A few of the identified cytomegalovirus-associated TCR beta chains were confirmed in vitro to be specific for cytomegalovirus antigens. It was suggested by the authors that the approach could potentially be generalized to other disease states and immunological phenotypes. The study gave a list of about 160 TCR beta chains associated with cytomegalovirus.

Separate from the approximately 700-subject first cohort, the validation cohort of over 90 subjects was the group to which the donors belonged. The method behind the library was the immunoSEQ multiplex PCR assay. In the original analysis: A statistical classification framework was built for diagnosing cytomegalovirus status from the catalog of TCR beta chain sequences. TCRdb's version of the immuneACCESS table is confined to in-frame rearrangements and falls short of the full clone set. An unresolved V gene accounts for under half of the shortfall where checked; the remainder is of unknown origin. The V and J calls and clone size come from that table; D and trimming were worked out from the DNA. A total of 110,000 to 150,000 clones appear in this sample, just under 85% of them only once. The ten largest clones represent 1.4% of the sample. A word on this clone: This receptor's antigen is unknown. The sample holds no much larger clone one base away, and base qualities are not on file.

Relative to germline, V is 2 bases shorter and J is 7 bases shorter, with 12 bases between their ends. CDR1 is given as MDHEN and CDR2 as SYDVKM, both from the germline V gene. Taken from cysteine to phenylalanine, the CDR3 has 15 residues. Only CDR3 DNA remains: 45 bases, in frame from the first base. Here the chain combines TRBV28 and TRBJ1-6; matching of 5 bases hints at TRBD1 as the D gene. The receptor comes from a woman aged 30 to 39 in good health and CMV-seronegative. The specimen was PBMCs. The CDR3 protein: CASSLPGLGNSPLHF. The nucleotide sequence is given as TGTGCCAGCAGTTTACCAGGGTTGGGAAATTCACCCCTCCACTTT.